This T cell receptor (beta chain) is from a study of blood T cell repertoires in COVID-19 (dated by TCRdb to about 2020). Context from the whole study: Samples from collaborators originated in the United States, Italy and Spain and spanned both the acute and convalescent phases of COVID-19. The repertoires were released in a freely available public database intended as a resource for research on the immune response to SARS-CoV-2. Where available, HLA class I and class II types were obtained from metadata supplied by the sample provider rather than from assay-based typing. The prospective study material was composed of cDNA or gDNA derived from T cells, B-cell-depleted T cells, or PBMCs. The dataset comprised deeply sampled blood TCRbeta repertoires from subjects exposed to, actively infected with, or recovered from COVID-19. Samples were obtained from the ongoing ImmuneRACE study (first 160 participants) and from over a thousand subjects provided by 6 global collaborators. Sample metadata almost always included a de-identified subject ID, COVID-19 status, age in years and sex. On the study overall, not on this receptor specifically: The amount of clinical and demographic metadata varied by source and participant and was provided uncurated.

The immunoSEQ Assay, a bias-controlled multiplex PCR, was used to amplify TCRbeta CDR3 regions from genomic DNA. The paper's processing steps were these. Within the assay, amplification of reference gene primers was used to estimate how many nucleated cells each sample contained. To quantify the absolute abundance of each unique TCRbeta CDR3 rearrangement, sequence reads were collapsed and filtered. For each sample, productive Simpson clonality was calculated as the square root of Simpson's diversity index over productive rearrangements. TCRdb carries this immuneACCESS record with in-frame sequences only. Its versions omit some clonotypes, under half of them owing to an unresolved V gene in the studies checked, with the rest unexplained. V and J calls plus clone size are reproduced from that table; the DNA served to infer D and trimming. Recorded for this sample are under 55,000 clones; roughly nine tenths of them occurred a single time. About 3.9% of the sample belongs to the ten largest clones.

Concerning this clone: This receptor's antigen is unknown. Per-base qualities were not stored, and no clone one base away is much larger.

The collaborating institutions used their own protocols to collect whole blood in K2EDTA tubes. Collaborator samples were shipped for TCRbeta analysis as frozen whole blood, isolated PBMCs, or DNA extracted from either sample type. V trim: 2 bases; J trim: 4 bases; unmatched bases: 7. The germline V gene yields MDHEN for CDR1 and SYDVKM for CDR2. Measured from the cysteine to the phenylalanine, the CDR3 is 17 residues long. Solely the CDR3 DNA is kept, with 51 bases framed from the first base. Sequencing was done on a sample of peripheral blood. The receptor was derived from a human donor in a cohort sampled during active COVID-19. This receptor chain uses TRBV28 and TRBJ2-1; TRBD2 fits 11 bases in the junction. CDR3 loop: CASSLGLAGGVYNEQFF. The nucleotides are TGTGCCAGCAGTTTAGGGTTAGCGGGAGGGGTATACAATGAGCAGTTCTTC.